The TCR beta chain described here comes from a study of PD-1 blockade in classical Hodgkin lymphoma. Study information: Nivolumab dosed at 3 mg/kg went to patients intravenously every 2 weeks.

Findings and limits, study-wide: When set against healthy donors, newly diagnosed patients were reported to show lower baseline TCR diversity. At C4D1, TCR diversity had climbed significantly for CD4+ cells, though not for CD8+ cells. Repertoire difference causes, possibly disease activity or prior therapy, remain undefined.

This clone was detected once. What it binds is unknown. The time point is: cycle 4 day 1 (C4D1), after six to seven weeks of nivolumab. Relapse after autologous stem cell transplantation occurred in every patient, and brentuximab vedotin exposure varied. Generated by immunoSEQ multiplex PCR, the TCRdb table keeps only in-frame clones and is missing some. The sample has about 25,000 clones, approximately 67% seen once. Germline loops: CDR1 SGHDT, CDR2 YYEEEE. The length of the CDR3 is 13 residues. Trimming took off 4 bases at V and 10 bases at J, with 17 bases between the two ends. The source material was peripheral blood mononuclear cells (PBMCs), sampled before the fourth cycle of nivolumab. The chain recombines TRBV5-6 with TRBJ1-1; D is unresolved. This TCR was sampled from a human donor with classical Hodgkin lymphoma. In DNA form, the CDR3 reads TGTGCCAGCAGCCGAGGACGGGCAGAGAGAGCTTTCTTT. Translating gives CASSRGRAERAFF.